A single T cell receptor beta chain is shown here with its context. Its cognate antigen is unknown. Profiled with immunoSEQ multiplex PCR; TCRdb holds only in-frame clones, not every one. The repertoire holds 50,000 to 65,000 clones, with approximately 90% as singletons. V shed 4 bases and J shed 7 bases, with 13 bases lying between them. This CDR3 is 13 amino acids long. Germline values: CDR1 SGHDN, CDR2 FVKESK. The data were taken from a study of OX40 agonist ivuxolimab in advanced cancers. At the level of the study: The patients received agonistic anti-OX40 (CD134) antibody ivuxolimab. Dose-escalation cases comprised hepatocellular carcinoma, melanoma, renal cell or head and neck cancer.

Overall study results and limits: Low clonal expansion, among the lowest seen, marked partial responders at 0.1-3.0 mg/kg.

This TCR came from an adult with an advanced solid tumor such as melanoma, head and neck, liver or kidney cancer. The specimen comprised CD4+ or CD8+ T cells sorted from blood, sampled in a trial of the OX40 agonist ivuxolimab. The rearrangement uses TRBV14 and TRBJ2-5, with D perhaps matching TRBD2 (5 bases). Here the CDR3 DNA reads TGTGCCAGCAGCCTCGTACCGGCGGGGACCCAGTACTTC. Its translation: CASSLVPAGTQYF.